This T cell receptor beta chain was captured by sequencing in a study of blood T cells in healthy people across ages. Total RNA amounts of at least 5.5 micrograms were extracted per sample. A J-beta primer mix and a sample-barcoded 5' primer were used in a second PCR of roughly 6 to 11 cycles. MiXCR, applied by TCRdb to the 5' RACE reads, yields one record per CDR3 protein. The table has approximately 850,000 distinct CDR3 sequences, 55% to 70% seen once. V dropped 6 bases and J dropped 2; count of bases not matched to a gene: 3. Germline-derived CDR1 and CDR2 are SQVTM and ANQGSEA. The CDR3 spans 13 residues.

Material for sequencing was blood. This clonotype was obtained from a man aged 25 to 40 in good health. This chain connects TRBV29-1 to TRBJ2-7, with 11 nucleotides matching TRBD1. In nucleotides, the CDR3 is TGCAGCGTCAAGGGACAGGGGGCCTACGAGCAGTACTTC. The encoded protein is CSVKGQGAYEQYF.